This T cell receptor (beta chain) was retrieved from a study of blood T cell repertoires in COVID-19. Trimming removed 8 bases at V and 8 bases at J, with 19 bases between. CDR1 MGHRA and CDR2 YSYEKL come from the germline V gene. This CDR3 is 14 amino acids long. The assay was immunoSEQ multiplex PCR, and TCRdb's table has in-frame clones only and misses some. Here the sample spans hundreds of thousands of clones, 90% being singletons. The receptor was derived from a woman under 30 with acute COVID-19. The rearrangement joins TRBV4-1 to TRBJ2-1, with D tentatively TRBD2 (6 bases). What was sequenced was PBMCs or T cells enriched from blood (not recorded which). As DNA, the CDR3 is TGCGCCAGCGCCCGGGACTCACTCGGCCATGAGCAGTTCTTC. Its protein product is CASARDSLGHEQFF.